The 8 T cell receptor beta chains listed next were all sequenced from one sample in a study of control samples from healthy donors and cancer patients. Generated by immunoSEQ multiplex PCR, the TCRdb table keeps only in-frame clones and is missing some. The sample lists 160,000 or so clones, more than 85% occurring once. Sequences were obtained from blood. The receptors shown here come from a man in his fifties or sixties in good health.

The chain carries TRBV19 and TRBJ1-1, with TRBD1 matching over 7 bases. Germline lookup yields CDR1 LNHDA and CDR2 SQIVND (reference sequence). V trimming: 6 bases; J trimming: 0 bases; junction bases outside the gene matches: 7. CDR3 size: 15 residues. CDR3 in DNA: TGTGCCAGTAGGCGCAGACAGGGTCTGAACACTGAAGCTTTCTTT. Translating gives CASRRRQGLNTEAFF.

The chain recombines TRBV12-3 or TRBV12-4 with TRBJ2-3; 7 nucleotides align to TRBD2. V lost 7 bases to trimming and J lost 5 bases; unmatched junction nucleotides: 0. The CDR3 runs to 11 residues. CDR3: CASTGGDTQYF. In nucleotides, the CDR3 is TGTGCCAGCACGGGGGGAGATACGCAGTATTTT.

V usage is TRBV3-1 (or the pseudogene TRBV3-2) and J usage is TRBJ2-7; 7 bases map to TRBD2. V was clipped by 1 base and J by 7 bases; unmatched bases: 13. CDR1 LGHDT and CDR2 YNNKEL come from the germline V gene (reference sequence). The CDR3 has 16 residues. CDR3 sequence (DNA): TGTGCCAGCAGCCAAGCGAGGGAGCTAGCGGTTATAGAGCAGTACTTC. Protein: CASSQARELAVIEQYF.

The V call is TRBV5-1, the J call TRBJ2-1; D is possibly TRBD1 (5 bases). Trimming cost V 2 bases and J 6 bases, with 12 bases left between them. The CDR3 has 14 amino acids. Germline V CDR1 and CDR2: SGHRS, YFSETQ. The CDR3 nucleotides read TGCGCCAGCAGCTTTCGACAGCCTCTCAATGAGCAGTTCTTC. Protein: CASSFRQPLNEQFF.

This chain joins TRBV25-1 and TRBJ1-2; tentatively, D is TRBD1 (6 bases). This CDR3 has 13 residues. Germline V CDR1 and CDR2: MGHDK, SYGVNS. Trimming shortened V by 5 bases and J by 5 bases, and 12 bases separated the two germline ends. The chain's CDR3 is CASSPTGTYGYTF. The CDR3 nucleotides read TGTGCCAGCAGTCCGACAGGCACTTATGGCTACACCTTC.

This rearrangement joins TRBV11-3 to TRBJ2-1; D might be TRBD2 (5 bases). Germline-derived CDR1 and CDR2 are SGHNT and YENEEA. Trimming stripped 5 bases from V and 2 bases from J, with 7 bases between. The CDR3 runs 13 residues. The CDR3 here is CASSEGTYNEQFF. The CDR3 DNA reads TGTGCCAGCAGCGAGGGAACCTACAATGAGCAGTTCTTC.

This chain links TRBV5-1 with TRBJ2-2; a possible D gene is TRBD2 (5 bases). The germline V gene has CDR1 SGHRS and CDR2 YFSETQ. This CDR3 spans 15 amino acids. Trimming shortened V by 0 bases and J by 4 bases, and 10 bases separated the two germline ends. CDR3 nucleotide sequence: TGCGCCAGCAGCTTGGAGCGGCCCGGCACCGGGGAGCTGTTTTTT. Translation gives CASSLERPGTGELFF. Full variable domain (outside the CDR3, taken from reference TRBV5-1 and TRBJ2-2): KAGVTQTPRYLIKTRGQQVTLSCSPISGHRSVSWYQQTPGQGLQFLFEYFSETQRNKGNFPGRFSGRQFSNSRSEMNVSTLELGDSALYLCASSLERPGTGELFFGEGSRLTVL.

The chain carries TRBV25-1 and TRBJ2-2; 8 positions match TRBD1. The CDR3 has 16 residues. CDR1 and CDR2 (germline): MGHDK, SYGVNS. V was pared by 3 bases and J by 4 bases, with 7 bases of the junction left unmatched. The CDR3 bases are TGTGCCAGCAGTGATCCCGGACAGGGCAGCACCGGGGAGCTGTTTTTT. It specifies CASSDPGQGSTGELFF.